The 30 T cell receptor beta chains presented below share a single source sample, sequenced in a study of blood T cell repertoires in COVID-19. TCRdb's copy holds only in-frame clones and misses some; the assay was immunoSEQ multiplex PCR. The table records 260,000 or so clones, more than 75% of them present only once. Source material: PBMCs or T cells enriched from blood (not recorded which). The receptors were gathered from a man younger than 35 who had recovered from COVID-19.

The rearrangement links TRBV28 to TRBJ1-3; 7 nucleotides line up with TRBD1. Germline assignment: CDR1 MDHEN and CDR2 SYDVKM. The CDR3 contains 15 residues. Unmatched junction bases numbered 6, after V lost 2 bases and J lost 5 bases. The CDR3 loop reads CASSLPTGARNTIYF. The CDR3 region has the DNA TGTGCCAGCAGTTTACCCACAGGGGCCAGAAACACCATATATTTT.

This clone was detected a few times. The CDR3 DNA is TGTGCCAGCAGCTCCAACAGGGGGAACACCGGGGAGCTGTTTTTT. The encoded protein is CASSSNRGNTGELFF. The genes are TRBV11-2 and TRBJ2-2, with 7 bases identical to TRBD1. V lost 4 bases, J lost 1 base, and 3 bases stayed unmatched. This CDR3 region has 15 residues. Germline V gene sequence: CDR1 SGHAT, CDR2 FQNNGV.

With regard to this clone: A much larger clone is a single base away; this may be a read error. The V and J genes are TRBV25-1 and TRBJ1-1, with 8 bases aligning to TRBD1. The CDR3 contains 13 residues. V lost 4 bases, J lost 3 bases, and 1 base stayed unmatched. Germline CDR1 and CDR2: MGHDK and SYGVNS. The CDR3 loop is CASSGQGYTEAFF. In DNA form, the CDR3 reads TGTGCCAGCAGTGGACAGGGGTACACTGAAGCTTTCTTT.

The V call is TRBV2, the J call TRBJ2-2; TRBD2 is a possible D gene (5 bases). Germline CDR1 reads SNHLY; CDR2 reads FYNNEI. The CDR3 runs 13 residues. The V end lost 3 bases, the J end lost 7 bases, and 9 bases lay between the germline ends. CDR3 DNA sequence: TGTGCCAGCAGTGATAAAGAGGGCGGGGAGCTGTTTTTT. Translation: CASSDKEGGELFF.

This clone showed up just once. The genes are TRBV4-1 and TRBJ2-5; 14 bases map to TRBD2. V gave up 0 bases and J gave up 4 bases; unmatched junction bases: 4. Looked up from germline, CDR1 is MGHRA and CDR2 is YSYEKL. The CDR3 runs 17 residues. The CDR3 reads CASSQEGTSGRSETQYF. The DNA for the CDR3 is TGCGCCAGCAGCCAAGAGGGGACTAGCGGGAGATCAGAGACCCAGTACTTC.

V and J are TRBV4-1 and TRBJ1-5; D remains unclear. In germline, CDR1 is MGHRA, CDR2 YSYEKL. The ends were cut back, 11 bases at V and 1 base at J, with 9 bases in the middle. The CDR3 has 12 residues. Written as DNA, the CDR3 is TGCGCCGCCAAACTAAGCAATCAGCCCCAGCATTTT. It specifies CAAKLSNQPQHF.

This clone was found once. V and J are TRBV5-1 and TRBJ1-1, with D perhaps matching TRBD1 (6 bases). Trimming pared 7 bases from V and 5 bases from J, leaving 15 bases between. Per the germline V gene, CDR1 is SGHRS and CDR2 is YFSETQ. CDR3 length equals 13 residues. The CDR3 is CASGIQGGTEAFF. The CDR3 region has the DNA TGCGCCAGCGGCATACAGGGAGGGACTGAAGCTTTCTTT.

The CDR3: CASSVQLDTGELFF. The CDR3, as DNA: TGTGCCAGCAGTGTCCAACTTGACACCGGGGAGCTGTTTTTT. The chain links TRBV25-1 to TRBJ2-2, with D unclear. Germline V gene lookup returns CDR1 MGHDK and CDR2 SYGVNS. The CDR3 is 14 amino acids. Trimming left V 4 bases short and J 3 bases short, with 9 bases between.

This clone occurred a few times. The chain uses TRBV10-2 and TRBJ2-1, with 9 bases that match TRBD2. The germline gives CDR1 WSHSY, CDR2 SAAADI. The CDR3 length is 13 residues. V lost 9 bases and J lost 7; bases outside the gene matches: 7. The CDR3 DNA sequence: TGCGCCAGTCTTGTAGCGGGGGCTAATGAGCAGTTCTTC. Its translation is CASLVAGANEQFF.

The chain recombines TRBV5-1 with TRBJ1-3; possible D gene TRBD1, 5 bases. The CDR3 loop spans 18 amino acids. Germline V lookup: CDR1 SGHRS, CDR2 YFSETQ. The V and J ends lost 3 bases and 0 bases respectively, with 19 bases between them. The CDR3 is CASSSGPMTVYSGNTIYF. CDR3 DNA sequence: TGCGCCAGCAGCTCAGGACCCATGACAGTTTACTCTGGAAACACCATATATTTT. Filled out from reference TRBV5-1 and TRBJ1-3, the complete variable domain reads KAGVTQTPRYLIKTRGQQVTLSCSPISGHRSVSWYQQTPGQGLQFLFEYFSETQRNKGNFPGRFSGRQFSNSRSEMNVSTLELGDSALYLCASSSGPMTVYSGNTIYFGEGSWLTVV.

V is TRBV4-2 and J is TRBJ1-3, with D possibly TRBD1 on 6 matching bases. Germline V gene lookup returns CDR1 LGHNA and CDR2 YNFKEQ. The CDR3 runs 15 residues. Trimming cost V 1 base and J 2 bases, with 9 bases left between them. CDR3 protein: CASSQGTETGNTIYF. The DNA of the CDR3 is TGTGCCAGCAGCCAAGGGACAGAGACTGGAAACACCATATATTTT.

CDR3 sequence reads: CASSLTGVGEKLFF. For the CDR3, the DNA is TGCGCCAGCAGCCTAACAGGGGTAGGGGAAAAACTGTTTTTT. The chain employs TRBV4-1 and TRBJ1-4; 7 nucleotides align to TRBD1. This CDR3 spans 14 amino acids. Germline V gene sequence: CDR1 MGHRA, CDR2 YSYEKL. V lost 4 bases, J lost 8 bases, and 7 bases stayed unmatched.

This chain joins TRBV3-1 (or the pseudogene TRBV3-2) and TRBJ2-3; D is undetermined. Trimming took 1 base from V and 6 from J, leaving 11 bases between them. This CDR3 has 14 amino acids. CDR1 is LGHDT, CDR2 YNNKEL, per germline (reference sequence). CDR3 residues: CASSQASIVDTQYF. CDR3 in DNA: TGTGCCAGCAGCCAAGCTTCTATCGTTGATACGCAGTATTTT.

The genes are TRBV18 and TRBJ2-5, with TRBD1 identical over 7 bases. The CDR3 is 15 amino acids. Germline trimming cut 3 bases from V and 1 base from J; bases unmatched to any gene: 5. CDR1 is KGHSH, CDR2 LQKENI, per germline. CDR3 residues: CASSPPTGSQETQYF. CDR3 nucleotide sequence: TGTGCCAGCTCACCCCCGACAGGGTCCCAAGAGACCCAGTACTTC.

CDR3 nucleotides: TGTGCTAGCGCGCCGGGGGGGTCCTACAATGAGCAGTTCTTC. This gives the protein CASAPGGSYNEQFF. The chain carries TRBV7-7 and TRBJ2-1; TRBD2 agrees at 8 bases. This CDR3 is built from 14 residues. Germline CDR1 reads SSHAT; CDR2 reads FNYEAQ (reference sequence).

The chain is built from TRBV19 and TRBJ2-5; TRBD2 matches at 7 bases. The CDR3 has 13 amino acids. Germline-derived CDR1 and CDR2 are LNHDA and SQIVND (reference sequence). V was clipped by 3 bases and J by 3 bases; unmatched bases: 1. The CDR3 loop reads CASSMLAEETQYF. CDR3 bases: TGTGCCAGTAGTATGCTAGCGGAAGAGACCCAGTACTTC. The full variable domain, rest sourced from reference TRBV19 and TRBJ2-5, is DGGITQSPKYLFRKEGQNVTLSCEQNLNHDAMYWYRQDPGQGLRLIYYSQIVNDFQKGDIAEGYSVSREKKESFPLTVTSAQKNPTAFYLCASSMLAEETQYFGPGTRLLVL.

The rearrangement joins TRBV11-2 to TRBJ1-1, with no clear D. The CDR3 runs 13 residues. Trimming removed 3 bases at V and 5 bases at J, with 10 bases between. Looked up from germline, CDR1 is SGHAT and CDR2 is FQNNGV. CDR3 protein: CASSLFQETEAFF. The CDR3 DNA reads as TGTGCCAGCAGCTTGTTCCAGGAAACTGAAGCTTTCTTT.

On this clone itself: Other DNA variants within this sample encode the same CDR3. This chain links TRBV4-1 with TRBJ1-5, with D uncertain. Germline-derived CDR1 and CDR2 are MGHRA and YSYEKL. V was trimmed by 1 base and J by 4 bases, leaving 8 bases between them. This CDR3 comprises 14 residues. The CDR3: CASSQAGSNQPQHF. In DNA form, the CDR3 reads TGCGCCAGCAGCCAAGCGGGGAGTAATCAGCCCCAGCATTTT.

The rearrangement uses TRBV30 and TRBJ1-5, with D possibly matching TRBD1 (6 bases). CDR1 is GTSNPN, CDR2 SVGIG, per germline (reference sequence). V was pared by 1 base and J by 2 bases, with 27 bases between. The CDR3 covers 20 residues. The chain's CDR3 is CAWSETPVGRGVRGNQPQHF. The CDR3 nucleotides are TGTGCCTGGAGTGAAACCCCCGTAGGCAGGGGAGTGCGGGGCAATCAGCCCCAGCATTTT.

V and J are TRBV27 and TRBJ1-1; maybe TRBD1 (6 bases). The CDR3 runs to 14 residues. V dropped 2 bases and J dropped 0 bases, with 7 bases sitting between them. Germline assignment: CDR1 MNHEY and CDR2 SMNVEV (reference sequence). CDR3: CASSLRQVNTEAFF. CDR3 nucleotides: TGTGCCAGCAGTTTAAGACAGGTGAACACTGAAGCTTTCTTT.

The chain is built from TRBV19 and TRBJ2-3; 14 positions agree with TRBD2. The CDR3 runs to 16 residues. Germline trimming cut 6 bases from V and 1 base from J; bases unmatched to any gene: 3. Germline V lookup: CDR1 LNHDA, CDR2 SQIVND (reference sequence). CDR3 sequence: CASSPGLAGGTDTQYF. The CDR3, as DNA: TGTGCCAGTAGCCCGGGACTAGCGGGAGGCACAGATACGCAGTATTTT.

V usage is TRBV30 and J usage is TRBJ1-4; weak D call: TRBD1 (5 bases). The CDR3 covers 12 residues. Germline CDR1 GTSNPN, CDR2 SVGIG (reference sequence). Deletions cut 2 bases from V and 6 bases from J, with 7 bases between. The CDR3 bases are TGTGCCTGGAGTAAGACAGATGAAAAACTGTTTTTT. It is translated as CAWSKTDEKLFF.

V and J are TRBV28 and TRBJ1-2; D may be TRBD1 (6 bases). The ends were cut back, 10 bases at V and 8 bases at J, with 20 bases in the middle. The CDR3 contains 13 residues. CDR1 is MDHEN, CDR2 SYDVKM, per germline. CDR3 DNA: TGTGCCACTAAATCCGGGGGGGCGTTCGGCTACACCTTC. Translation: CATKSGGAFGYTF.

The rearrangement joins TRBV19 to TRBJ1-1, with D possibly TRBD1 on 5 matching bases. Germline V CDR1 and CDR2: LNHDA, SQIVND (reference sequence). This CDR3 spans 14 amino acids. V was shortened by 7 bases and J by 2 bases, with 14 bases between the two germline ends. Written as DNA, the CDR3 is TGTGCCAGTACCTTGACAGCAACCAACACTGAAGCTTTCTTT. Its protein is CASTLTATNTEAFF. Filled out from reference TRBV19 and TRBJ1-1, the complete variable domain reads DGGITQSPKYLFRKEGQNVTLSCEQNLNHDAMYWYRQDPGQGLRLIYYSQIVNDFQKGDIAEGYSVSREKKESFPLTVTSAQKNPTAFYLCASTLTATNTEAFFGQGTRLTVV.

The table lists this clone with a few counts. This chain connects TRBV28 to TRBJ2-7, with 8 bases lining up with TRBD2. With 7 bases clipped from V and 5 bases from J, the junction kept 13 bases outside the gene matches. The CDR3 length is 15 residues. Looked up from germline, CDR1 is MDHEN and CDR2 is SYDVKM. CDR3 coding DNA: TGTGCCAGCACCAATCGCGGGGGGCGGGTCAACGAGCAGTACTTC. Translated: CASTNRGGRVNEQYF.

The chain uses TRBV10-2 and TRBJ1-3, with unresolved D. The V end lost 5 bases, the J end lost 0 bases, and 11 bases lay between the germline ends. Germline CDR1 is WSHSY and CDR2 is SAAADI. The CDR3 sequence is 15 residues long. The CDR3 loop is CASSHTAYSGNTIYF. The CDR3 DNA reads TGCGCCAGCAGTCACACAGCTTACTCTGGAAACACCATATATTTT.

This clone was counted many times. This chain joins TRBV6-5 and TRBJ1-2; D may be TRBD1 (6 bases). Germline CDR1 MNHEY, CDR2 SVGAGI. The V and J ends lost 6 bases and 2 bases respectively, with 16 bases between them. The CDR3 length is 15 residues. CDR3 DNA sequence: TGTGCCAGCAGGTCGGGACATGGGGTGAACTATGGCTACACCTTC. Amino acids: CASRSGHGVNYGYTF.

The chain has TRBV7-9 and TRBJ1-5; 9 nucleotides agree with TRBD1. CDR3 length: 15 amino acids. With V trimmed by 6 bases and J by 3 bases, 6 bases remained unmatched. Germline V gene lookup returns CDR1 SEHNR and CDR2 FQNEAQ (reference sequence). In nucleotides, the CDR3 is TGTGCCAGCAGTTTCGGACAGGGGCCCAATCAGCCCCAGCATTTT. Protein sequence: CASSFGQGPNQPQHF.

This clone was counted only a few times. This chain uses TRBV30 with TRBJ2-5; 8 bases map to TRBD1. The V segment lost 2 bases and the J segment 1 base; nucleotides outside the gene matches: 3. The length of the CDR3 is 14 residues. Germline lookup yields CDR1 GTSNPN and CDR2 SVGIG (reference sequence). In DNA, the CDR3 is TGTGCCTGGAGTACAGGGGGTCTCCAAGAGACCCAGTACTTC. Encoded protein: CAWSTGGLQETQYF.

The chain recombines TRBV12-5 with TRBJ2-5, with a possible D match to TRBD1 (5 bases). V was pared by 3 bases and J by 2 bases, with 7 bases between. The CDR3 totals 13 residues. Germline V CDR1 and CDR2: LGHNT, FRNRAP. DNA for the CDR3: TGTGCTAGTGGTTTTGGGGCGCAAGAGACCCAGTACTTC. This translates into CASGFGAQETQYF.